The T cell receptor beta chain described here comes from a study of tumor-infiltrating lymphocytes in oesophageal squamous cell carcinoma. Via MiXCR, TCRdb re-called the PCR reads, giving one row per CDR3 protein. The sample carries approximately 20,000 distinct CDR3 sequences, roughly 36% recorded once. The CDR3 spans 14 residues. Germline lookup yields CDR1 SGHTA and CDR2 FQGNSA. The sequence was obtained from a male donor with esophageal squamous cell carcinoma. The source material was esophageal tumor tissue. This rearrangement joins TRBV7-2 to TRBJ2-3; 7 bases are a match to TRBD2. The J call may be faulty, since TRBJ2-1 better matches the DNA end. The CDR3 loop reads CASIEGGPYNEQFF. Written as DNA, the CDR3 is TGTGCCAGCATCGAGGGAGGGCCGTACAATGAGCAGTTCTTC.